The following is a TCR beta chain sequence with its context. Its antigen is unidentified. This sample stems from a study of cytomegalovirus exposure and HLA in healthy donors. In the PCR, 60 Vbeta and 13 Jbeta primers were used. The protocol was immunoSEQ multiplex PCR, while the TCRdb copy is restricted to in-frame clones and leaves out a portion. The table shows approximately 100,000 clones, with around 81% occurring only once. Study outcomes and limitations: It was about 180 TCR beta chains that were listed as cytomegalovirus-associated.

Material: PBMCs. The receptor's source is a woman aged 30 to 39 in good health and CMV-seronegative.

As DNA, the CDR3 is TGCGCCAGCAGCTTGGGGCCGGGATACTCTGGAAACACCATATATTTT. Translating it yields CASSLGPGYSGNTIYF. The chain carries TRBV5-1 and TRBJ1-3; D uncertain. Germline CDR1 reads SGHRS; CDR2 reads YFSETQ. The CDR3 is made up of 16 amino acids. The V and J ends lost 0 bases and 0 bases respectively, with 10 bases between them.